Shown below are 23 T cell receptor beta chains from a single sample sequenced in a study of T cell responses to AZD1222 COVID-19 vaccine. Measured with immunoSEQ multiplex PCR; TCRdb has only the in-frame clones, and not every one. Among fewer than 200,000 clones listed, 94% were seen once. Specimen: peripheral blood, collected 28 days after the second AZD1222 dose. These receptors came from an adult who received the AZD1222 COVID-19 vaccine.

The V gene is TRBV7-8, the J gene TRBJ1-2; TRBD1 is a possible D gene (5 bases). Trimming took off 1 base at V and 8 bases at J, with 11 bases between the two ends. Germline V gene data show CDR1 as SGHVS and CDR2 as FQNEAQ. This CDR3 has 13 amino acids. The CDR3 nucleotides read TGTGCCAGCAGCTTAGTCGAGGGGAGCGGCTACACCTTC. It is translated as CASSLVEGSGYTF.

The chain links TRBV6-1 to TRBJ1-1, with a weak D call TRBD1 (5 bases). Germline CDR1 is MNHNS and CDR2 is SASEGT. V lost 1 base and J lost 7, with 13 bases in between. The CDR3 covers 14 residues. CDR3 sequence (DNA): TGTGCCAGCAGTGAAGACAGGCGGTACGGTGAAGCTTTCTTT. Its translation: CASSEDRRYGEAFF.

This sequence joins TRBV7-2 and TRBJ2-2, with TRBD2 as a possible D gene (5 bases). Trimming left V 5 bases short and J 6 bases short, with 16 bases between. In germline, CDR1 is SGHTA, CDR2 FQGNSA. The CDR3 sequence is 15 residues long. CDR3 in amino acids: CASSQFLASAGELFF. As DNA, the CDR3 is TGTGCCAGCAGCCAATTCTTAGCGTCGGCCGGGGAGCTGTTTTTT. The full variable domain, in which reference TRBV7-2 and TRBJ2-2 provide the parts outside the CDR3, is GAGVSQSPSNKVTEKGKDVELRCDPISGHTALYWYRQSLGQGLEFLIYFQGNSAPDKSGLPSDRFSAERTGGSVSTLTIQRTQQEDSAVYLCASSQFLASAGELFFGEGSRLTVL.

Concerning this clone: The same CDR3 is also encoded by other DNA sequences in this sample. This chain joins TRBV29-1 and TRBJ1-1; weak D call: TRBD1 (5 bases). Trimming stripped 5 bases from V and 0 bases from J, with 10 bases between. Germline CDR1 is SQVTM and CDR2 is ANQGSEA. The CDR3 consists of 13 residues. CDR3 amino acids: CSVRDGMNTEAFF. The CDR3, as DNA: TGCAGCGTTCGGGACGGGATGAACACTGAAGCTTTCTTT.

This chain joins TRBV9 and TRBJ2-1; 9 nucleotides align to TRBD2. The germline V gene encodes CDR1 SGDLS and CDR2 YYNGEE. The CDR3 runs to 19 residues. The trim removed 0 bases at V and 1 base at J, leaving 11 bases unmatched. CDR3 residues: CASSVDWYASGGSYNEQFF. CDR3 nucleotide sequence: TGTGCCAGCAGCGTAGACTGGTATGCGAGCGGGGGGTCCTACAATGAGCAGTTCTTC.

The sample holds one count of this clone. The genes are TRBV6-5 and TRBJ1-1, with D possibly being TRBD1 (6 bases). The CDR3 loop spans 14 amino acids. Trimming left V 6 bases short and J 1 base short, with 12 bases between. Germline V gene data show CDR1 as MNHEY and CDR2 as SVGAGI. This CDR3 is CASRQGGTNTEAFF. The CDR3 nucleotides are TGTGCCAGCAGACAGGGAGGGACGAACACTGAAGCTTTCTTT.

The V and J genes are TRBV6-1 and TRBJ1-2; no definite D call. CDR1 is MNHNS and CDR2 is SASEGT in the germline V gene. CDR3 length: 15 residues. V was cut by 1 base and J by 0 bases, with 9 bases left in between. CDR3 sequence: CASSEGSAANYGYTF. The CDR3, as DNA: TGTGCCAGCAGTGAAGGTTCAGCAGCTAACTATGGCTACACCTTC.

The rearrangement uses TRBV3-1 (or the pseudogene TRBV3-2) and TRBJ2-5; tentative D call: TRBD2 (5 bases). This CDR3 is 14 amino acids long. V was cut by 3 bases and J by 1 base, with 9 bases left in between. Germline loops: CDR1 LGHDT, CDR2 YNNKEL (reference sequence). CDR3 protein: CASSQIRGQETQYF. The CDR3 DNA follows: TGTGCCAGCAGCCAGATACGGGGCCAAGAGACCCAGTACTTC.

This chain links TRBV11-2 with TRBJ1-2, with TRBD1 matching over 12 bases. CDR1 is SGHAT and CDR2 is FQNNGV in the germline V gene. The CDR3 contains 14 residues. V was clipped by 5 bases and J by 4 bases; unmatched bases: 2. The CDR3 protein is CASSQGQGAYGYTF. The CDR3, as DNA: TGTGCCAGCAGCCAGGGACAGGGGGCCTATGGCTACACCTTC.

This clone is a singleton in its sample. The chain joins TRBV9 to TRBJ2-7; D might be TRBD1 or TRBD2, each matching 6 bases. The germline V gene encodes CDR1 SGDLS and CDR2 YYNGEE. This CDR3 is built from 15 residues. Trimming took 4 bases from V and 0 from J, leaving 14 bases between them. The CDR3 DNA follows: TGTGCCAGCAGCCCCTCAGGGGAGGTCTCCTACGAGCAGTACTTC. This gives the protein CASSPSGEVSYEQYF.

The chain links TRBV20-1 to TRBJ2-3; D is undetermined. The germline V and J ends were trimmed by 5 bases and 4 bases, with 7 bases remaining between them. The CDR3 is 11 residues long. Germline CDR1 reads DFQATT; CDR2 reads SNEGSKA (reference sequence). This CDR3 is CSAEGSDTQYF. The CDR3 DNA reads TGCAGTGCTGAAGGGTCAGATACGCAGTATTTT.

The V gene is TRBV11-2, the J gene TRBJ1-4, with D unclear. Trimming shortened V by 1 base and J by 8 bases, and 11 bases separated the two germline ends. The CDR3 runs 14 residues. Germline V gives CDR1 SGHAT, CDR2 FQNNGV. CDR3 nucleotides: TGTGCCAGCAGCTTAGTACGGGCCGGAGAAAAACTGTTTTTT. Amino acids: CASSLVRAGEKLFF.

The CDR3 DNA sequence: TGTGCCAGCAGTTCCATACAGGGGGCGCGAATAGAGACCCAGTACTTC. The encoded protein is CASSSIQGARIETQYF. The chain is built from TRBV27 and TRBJ2-5, with 9 bases fitting TRBD1. The CDR3 length is 16 residues. V was clipped by 4 bases and J by 4 bases; unmatched bases: 10. Germline CDR1 reads MNHEY; CDR2 reads SMNVEV (reference sequence).

V is TRBV4-2 and J is TRBJ1-1; D is undetermined. The V gene's germline CDR1 is LGHNA and CDR2 YNFKEQ. The germline V and J ends were trimmed by 0 bases and 7 bases, with 9 bases remaining between them. The CDR3 contains 13 residues. The CDR3 spells CASSQDGKGEAFF. CDR3 nucleotides: TGTGCCAGCAGCCAAGATGGGAAGGGTGAAGCTTTCTTT.

The V gene is TRBV9, the J gene TRBJ2-7; D assignment may be TRBD1 or TRBD2 (5 bases each). Trimming took off 4 bases at V and 0 bases at J, with 14 bases between the two ends. Germline-derived CDR1 and CDR2 are SGDLS and YYNGEE. The CDR3 totals 15 residues. The CDR3 coding sequence is TGTGCCAGCAGCCGGACCGGGGCTAGCTCCTACGAGCAGTACTTC. Its translation is CASSRTGASSYEQYF.

This chain links TRBV7-3 with TRBJ2-6; possibly TRBD2 for D (7 bases). The CDR3 is made up of 17 amino acids. V was trimmed by 3 bases and J by 0 bases, leaving 12 bases between them. Germline CDR1 and CDR2: SGHTA and FQGTGA. The CDR3 sequence is CASSFRGGSSGANVLTF. Here the CDR3 DNA reads TGTGCCAGCAGCTTCAGGGGAGGGTCCTCTGGGGCCAACGTCCTGACTTTC. The variable domain in full, with the rest retrieved from reference TRBV7-3 and TRBJ2-6, is GAGVSQTPSNKVTEKGKYVELRCDPISGHTALYWYRQSLGQGPEFLIYFQGTGAADDSGLPNDRFFAVRPEGSVSTLKIQRTERGDSAVYLCASSFRGGSSGANVLTFGAGSRLTVL.

The rearrangement uses TRBV28 and TRBJ2-5, with TRBD2 identical over 7 bases. The CDR3 extends over 14 amino acids. From germline, CDR1 is MDHEN and CDR2 SYDVKM. V was pared by 6 bases and J by 5 bases, with 9 bases of the junction left unmatched. As DNA, the CDR3 is TGTGCCAGCAGCCCCTGGGGGGGGAAGGAGACCCAGTACTTC. Its protein is CASSPWGGKETQYF. Supplemented by reference TRBV28 and TRBJ2-5, the full variable domain reads DVKVTQSSRYLVKRTGEKVFLECVQDMDHENMFWYRQDPGLGLRLIYFSYDVKMKEKGDIPEGYSVSREKKERFSLILESASTNQTSMYLCASSPWGGKETQYFGPGTRLLVL.

V gene TRBV12-5 combines with J gene TRBJ1-2, with D possibly matching TRBD1 (5 bases). CDR3 length: 12 amino acids. Germline V gene sequence: CDR1 LGHNT, CDR2 FRNRAP. The V and J ends lost 6 bases and 8 bases respectively, with 13 bases between them. CDR3 in amino acids: CASGLGAQGYTF. In DNA, the CDR3 is TGTGCTAGTGGCCTCGGGGCTCAGGGCTACACCTTC.

The gene calls are TRBV11-1 and TRBJ1-1; D gene uncertain. Looked up from germline, CDR1 is SGHAT and CDR2 is FQDESV (reference sequence). The CDR3 contains 13 residues. V lost 1 base, J lost 5 bases, and 8 bases lay in between. Here the CDR3 reads CASSLGGRTEAFF. CDR3 nucleotides: TGTGCCAGCAGCTTAGGAGGAAGGACTGAAGCTTTCTTT.

The rearrangement joins TRBV7-2 to TRBJ2-1, with 7 nucleotides matching TRBD1. Germline CDR1 is SGHTA and CDR2 is FQGNSA. J gave up 3 bases and V 4 bases, and 9 bases lay outside the gene matches. The CDR3 runs 16 residues. CDR3 in DNA: TGTGCCAGCAGCTCACGACAGGGAAAGGGCTACAATGAGCAGTTCTTC. Its translation is CASSSRQGKGYNEQFF.

The rearrangement links TRBV6-5 to TRBJ1-3; D is perhaps TRBD1 (6 bases). V gave up 0 bases and J gave up 0 bases, with 9 bases separating them. Germline loops: CDR1 MNHEY, CDR2 SVGAGI. The CDR3 is 16 residues long. CDR3 sequence (DNA): TGTGCCAGCAGTTACTCGGACAGCCTCTCTGGAAACACCATATATTTT. Translated, it gives CASSYSDSLSGNTIYF.

Here the CDR3 DNA reads TGTGCCAGCAGTCTCAGCGTGTGGGGCTACAATGAGCAGTTCTTC. It specifies CASSLSVWGYNEQFF. The chain joins TRBV27 to TRBJ2-1; D call uncertain. Germline V gene data show CDR1 as MNHEY and CDR2 as SMNVEV (reference sequence). The CDR3 contains 15 residues. Trimming shortened V by 5 bases and J by 3 bases, and 14 bases separated the two germline ends.

The chain links TRBV27 to TRBJ2-6; 13 positions agree with TRBD2. V was pared by 4 bases and J by 1 base, with 7 bases of the junction left unmatched. The CDR3 contains 19 residues. Looked up from germline, CDR1 is MNHEY and CDR2 is SMNVEV (reference sequence). The CDR3 DNA reads as TGTGCCAGCAGTTCCTGGACTAGCGGGGGAGAGTCTGGGGCCAACGTCCTGACTTTC. Translated: CASSSWTSGGESGANVLTF.